The rows below give T cell receptor beta chains drawn from one sample of a study of Graves' ophthalmopathy and Graves' hyperthyroidism. TCRdb analysed the multiplex PCR reads with MiXCR anew, one entry per CDR3 protein. Among around 660,000 distinct CDR3 sequences listed, 35% to 45% were seen once. Source material: peripheral blood. These receptors all come from an adult man with Graves' ophthalmopathy. CDR3s leave out the opening cysteine and the closing phenylalanine or tryptophan.

V gene: TRBV29-1; J gene: TRBJ1-2; CDR3 protein: SVYSGTGNGYT
V gene: TRBV19; J gene: TRBJ2-4; CDR3 protein: ASSIWTGGTNIQY
V gene: TRBV9; J gene: TRBJ1-2; CDR3 protein: ASSVPGDRSYGYT
V gene: TRBV15; J gene: TRBJ1-3; CDR3 protein: ATSSVEGNTIY
V gene: TRBV5-5; J gene: TRBJ2-7; CDR3 protein: ASSRSGGSLYEQY
V gene: TRBV7-8; J gene: TRBJ2-2; CDR3 protein: ASSAGLAGGPTGELF
V gene: TRBV11-1; J gene: TRBJ1-4; CDR3 protein: ASSARAGESLRQKLF
V gene: TRBV14; J gene: TRBJ2-7; CDR3 protein: ASSPAIGLAGGQQY
V gene: TRBV6-5; J gene: TRBJ1-6; CDR3 protein: ASSPPGQGYSPLH
V gene: TRBV11-3; J gene: TRBJ2-2; CDR3 protein: ASSLDGQTRGELF
V gene: TRBV10-3; J gene: TRBJ2-7; CDR3 protein: ASRALRGQGETEQY
V gene: TRBV6-4; J gene: TRBJ2-6; CDR3 protein: ASSPGTSAANVLT
V gene: TRBV10-3; J gene: TRBJ2-5; CDR3 protein: AISPTSGRRNGETQY
V gene: TRBV12-3/TRBV12-4; J gene: TRBJ2-7; CDR3 protein: ASSPLGGRGAYEQY
V gene: TRBV4-3; J gene: TRBJ2-7; CDR3 protein: ASSQETQDIGEQY
V gene: TRBV6-4; J gene: TRBJ2-7; CDR3 protein: ASCYRDSTYEQY
V gene: TRBV5-1; J gene: TRBJ2-7; CDR3 protein: ASSEPSGQASYEQY
V gene: TRBV7-2; J gene: TRBJ2-5; CDR3 protein: ASSSTGVSQPQY
V gene: TRBV2; J gene: TRBJ2-5; CDR3 protein: ASSLRDSGPETQY
V gene: TRBV14; J gene: TRBJ1-1; CDR3 protein: ASSQDRGLVDTEAF
V gene: TRBV5-6; J gene: TRBJ2-5; CDR3 protein: ASSGTGKIETQY
V gene: TRBV7-2; J gene: TRBJ2-7; CDR3 protein: ASSPGQSKFYEQY
V gene: TRBV7-3; J gene: TRBJ2-5; CDR3 protein: ASSSSGQGYETQY
V gene: TRBV15; J gene: TRBJ2-2; CDR3 protein: ATSRVRGLLASGELF
V gene: TRBV29-1; J gene: TRBJ2-6; CDR3 protein: SVGTGDLT
V gene: TRBV4-3; J gene: TRBJ1-4; CDR3 protein: ASSQESAGREEKLF
V gene: TRBV6-5; J gene: TRBJ1-2; CDR3 protein: ASSIGQAGGYT
V gene: TRBV29-1; J gene: TRBJ1-1; CDR3 protein: SGGGRLNTEAF
V gene: TRBV7-9; J gene: TRBJ2-7; CDR3 protein: ASSFQGLYEQY
V gene: TRBV5-1; J gene: TRBJ2-7; CDR3 protein: ASSFRSSGSSYEQY
V gene: TRBV5-1; J gene: TRBJ2-2; CDR3 protein: ASSRTGKRSTGELF
V gene: TRBV20-1; J gene: TRBJ1-1; CDR3 protein: SATGTLNTEAF
V gene: TRBV25-1; J gene: TRBJ2-7; CDR3 protein: ASTPAEEGDEQY
V gene: TRBV6-4; J gene: TRBJ1-6; CDR3 protein: ASSDSGASEHNSPLH
V gene: TRBV9; J gene: TRBJ2-7; CDR3 protein: ASSSGTGVPEQY
V gene: TRBV4-1; J gene: TRBJ2-5; CDR3 protein: ASSQDEGGAVSETQY
V gene: TRBV6-2/TRBV6-3; J gene: TRBJ1-2; CDR3 protein: ASSAGDRGRNGYT
V gene: TRBV7-2; J gene: TRBJ2-5; CDR3 protein: ASSPGGRRRETQY
V gene: TRBV2; J gene: TRBJ1-3; CDR3 protein: TTVPGTSGNTIY
V gene: TRBV11-2; J gene: TRBJ1-6; CDR3 protein: ASSFDRVNSPLH
V gene: TRBV29-1; J gene: TRBJ2-2; CDR3 protein: SVGREASGELF
V gene: TRBV9; J gene: TRBJ1-4; CDR3 protein: ASSVEGAGEKLF